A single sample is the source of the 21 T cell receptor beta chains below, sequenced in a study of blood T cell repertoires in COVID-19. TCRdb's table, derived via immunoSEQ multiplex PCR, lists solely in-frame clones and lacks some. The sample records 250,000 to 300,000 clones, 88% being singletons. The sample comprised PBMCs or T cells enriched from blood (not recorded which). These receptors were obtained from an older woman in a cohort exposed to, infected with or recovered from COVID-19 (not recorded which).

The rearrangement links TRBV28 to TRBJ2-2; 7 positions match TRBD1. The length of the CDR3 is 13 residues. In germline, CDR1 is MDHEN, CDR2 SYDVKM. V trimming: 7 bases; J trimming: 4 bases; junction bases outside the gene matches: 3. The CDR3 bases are TGTGCCAGCAAGGGACAGCCCACCGGGGAGCTGTTTTTT. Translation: CASKGQPTGELFF.

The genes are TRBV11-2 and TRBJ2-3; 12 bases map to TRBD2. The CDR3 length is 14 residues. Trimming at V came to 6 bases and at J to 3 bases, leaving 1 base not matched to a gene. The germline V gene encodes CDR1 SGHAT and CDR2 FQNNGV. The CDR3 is CASRLAGGTDTQYF. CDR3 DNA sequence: TGTGCCAGCAGACTAGCGGGAGGTACAGATACGCAGTATTTT.

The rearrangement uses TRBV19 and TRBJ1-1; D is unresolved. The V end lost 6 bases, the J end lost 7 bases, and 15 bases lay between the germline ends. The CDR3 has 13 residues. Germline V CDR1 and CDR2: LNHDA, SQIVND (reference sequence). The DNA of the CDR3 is TGTGCCAGTAGCCCAGATGGACTTTATGAAGCTTTCTTT. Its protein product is CASSPDGLYEAFF.

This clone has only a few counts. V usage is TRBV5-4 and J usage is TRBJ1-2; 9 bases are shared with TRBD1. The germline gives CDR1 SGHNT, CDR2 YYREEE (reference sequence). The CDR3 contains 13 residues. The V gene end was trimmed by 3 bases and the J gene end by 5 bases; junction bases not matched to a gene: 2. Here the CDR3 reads CASSSDRGYGYTF. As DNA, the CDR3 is TGTGCCAGCAGCTCGGACAGGGGATATGGCTACACCTTC. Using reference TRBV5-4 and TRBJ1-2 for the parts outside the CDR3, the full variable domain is ETGVTQSPTHLIKTRGQQVTLRCSSQSGHNTVSWYQQALGQGPQFIFQYYREEENGRGNFPPRFSGLQFPNYSSELNVNALELDDSALYLCASSSDRGYGYTFGSGTRLTVV.

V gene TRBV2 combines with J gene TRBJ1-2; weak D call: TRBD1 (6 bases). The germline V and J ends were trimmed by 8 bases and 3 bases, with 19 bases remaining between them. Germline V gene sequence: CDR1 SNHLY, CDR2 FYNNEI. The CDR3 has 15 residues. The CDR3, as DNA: TGTGCCAGCTACAATAACAGGGATAACGACTATGGCTACACCTTC. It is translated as CASYNNRDNDYGYTF.

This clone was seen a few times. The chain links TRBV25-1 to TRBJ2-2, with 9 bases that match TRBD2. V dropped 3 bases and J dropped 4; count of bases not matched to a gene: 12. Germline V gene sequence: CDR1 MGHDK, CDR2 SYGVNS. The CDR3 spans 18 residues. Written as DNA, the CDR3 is TGTGCCAGCAGTGATCCGAATCCGGGACTAGCAGCCACCGGGGAGCTGTTTTTT. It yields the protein CASSDPNPGLAATGELFF.

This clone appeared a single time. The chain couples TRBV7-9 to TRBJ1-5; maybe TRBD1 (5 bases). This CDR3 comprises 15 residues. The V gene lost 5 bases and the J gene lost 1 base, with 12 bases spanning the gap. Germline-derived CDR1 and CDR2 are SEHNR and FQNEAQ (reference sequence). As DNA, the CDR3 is TGTGCCAGCAGCCCAGGCGGGGCAAGCAATCAGCCCCAGCATTTT. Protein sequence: CASSPGGASNQPQHF.

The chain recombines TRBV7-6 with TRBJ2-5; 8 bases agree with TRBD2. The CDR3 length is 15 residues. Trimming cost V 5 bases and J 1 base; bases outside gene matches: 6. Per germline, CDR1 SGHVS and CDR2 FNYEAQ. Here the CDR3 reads CASSLSGRVQETQYF. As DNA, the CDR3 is TGTGCCAGCAGCCTCAGCGGGAGAGTCCAAGAGACCCAGTACTTC.

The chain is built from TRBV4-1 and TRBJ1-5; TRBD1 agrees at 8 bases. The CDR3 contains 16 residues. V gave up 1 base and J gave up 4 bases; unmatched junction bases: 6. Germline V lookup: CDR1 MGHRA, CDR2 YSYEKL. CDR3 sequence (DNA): TGCGCCAGCAGCCAAGGAGACAGGGGTGGGAATCAGCCCCAGCATTTT. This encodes CASSQGDRGGNQPQHF.

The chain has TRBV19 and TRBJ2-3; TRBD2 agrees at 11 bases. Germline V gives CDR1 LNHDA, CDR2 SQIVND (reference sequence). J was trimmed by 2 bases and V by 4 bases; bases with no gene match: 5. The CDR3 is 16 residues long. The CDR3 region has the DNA TGTGCCAGTAGTAAGGGGACTAGCGGATACACAGATACGCAGTATTTT. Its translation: CASSKGTSGYTDTQYF.

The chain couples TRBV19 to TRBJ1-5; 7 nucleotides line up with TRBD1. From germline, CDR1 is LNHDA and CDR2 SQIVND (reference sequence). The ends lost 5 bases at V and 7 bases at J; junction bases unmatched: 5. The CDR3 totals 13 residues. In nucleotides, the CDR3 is TGTGCCAGTAGTGGGCGGGACAGACAGCCCCAGCATTTT. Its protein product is CASSGRDRQPQHF.

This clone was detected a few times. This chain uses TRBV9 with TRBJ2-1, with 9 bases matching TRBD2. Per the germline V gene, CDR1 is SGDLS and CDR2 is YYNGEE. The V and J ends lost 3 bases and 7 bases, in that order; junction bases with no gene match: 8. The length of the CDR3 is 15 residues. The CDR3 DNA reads TGTGCCAGCAGCGGAACAGGACTAGCGAATAATGAGCAGTTCTTC. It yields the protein CASSGTGLANNEQFF.

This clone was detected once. In DNA form, the CDR3 reads TGTGCCAGCAGTCAGGTACAGGCGCAAGCTTTCTTT. The encoded protein is CASSQVQAQAFF. This chain connects TRBV28 to TRBJ1-1; perhaps TRBD1 as D (5 bases). This CDR3 is 12 amino acids long. Germline V gene data show CDR1 as MDHEN and CDR2 as SYDVKM. V was pared by 5 bases and J by 9 bases, with 13 bases between.

The CDR3: CAWINYNEQFF. The CDR3 DNA follows: TGTGCCTGGATTAACTACAATGAGCAGTTCTTC. This chain uses TRBV30 with TRBJ2-1; no firm D call. V was clipped by 4 bases and J by 3 bases, with 4 bases between them. The V gene's germline CDR1 is GTSNPN and CDR2 SVGIG (reference sequence). The CDR3 runs 11 residues.

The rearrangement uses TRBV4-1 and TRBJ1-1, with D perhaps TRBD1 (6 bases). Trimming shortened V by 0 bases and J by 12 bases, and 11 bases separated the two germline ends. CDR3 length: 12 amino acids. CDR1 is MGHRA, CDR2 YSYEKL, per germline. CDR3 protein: CASSQDRGASFF. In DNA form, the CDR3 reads TGCGCCAGCAGCCAAGATCGGGGGGCGTCTTTCTTT.

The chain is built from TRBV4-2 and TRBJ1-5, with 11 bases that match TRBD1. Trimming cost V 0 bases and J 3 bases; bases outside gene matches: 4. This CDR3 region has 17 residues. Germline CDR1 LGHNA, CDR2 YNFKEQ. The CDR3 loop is CASSQDGTGGFNQPQHF. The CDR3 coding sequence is TGTGCCAGCAGCCAAGATGGGACAGGGGGGTTCAATCAGCCCCAGCATTTT.

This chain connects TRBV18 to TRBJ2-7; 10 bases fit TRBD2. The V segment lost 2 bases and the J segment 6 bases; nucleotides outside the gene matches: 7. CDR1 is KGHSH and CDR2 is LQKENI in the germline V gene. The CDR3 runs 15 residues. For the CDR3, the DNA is TGTGCCAGCTCACCATCTAGCGGGAGAGGTAGCGAGCAGTACTTC. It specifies CASSPSSGRGSEQYF.

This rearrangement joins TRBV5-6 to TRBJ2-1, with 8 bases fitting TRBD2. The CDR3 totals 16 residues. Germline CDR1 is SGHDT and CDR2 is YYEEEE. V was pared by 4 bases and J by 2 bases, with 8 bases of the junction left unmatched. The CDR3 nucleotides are TGTGCCAGCAGCCGCCGGGGTAGCGGGGCCTACAATGAGCAGTTCTTC. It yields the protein CASSRRGSGAYNEQFF.

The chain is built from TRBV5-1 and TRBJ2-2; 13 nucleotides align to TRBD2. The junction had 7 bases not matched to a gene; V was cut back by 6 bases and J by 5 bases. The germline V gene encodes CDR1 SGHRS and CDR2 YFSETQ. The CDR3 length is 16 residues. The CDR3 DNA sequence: TGCGCCAGCAAAAGGACTAGCGGGAGTCGTACCGGGGAGCTGTTTTTT. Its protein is CASKRTSGSRTGELFF.

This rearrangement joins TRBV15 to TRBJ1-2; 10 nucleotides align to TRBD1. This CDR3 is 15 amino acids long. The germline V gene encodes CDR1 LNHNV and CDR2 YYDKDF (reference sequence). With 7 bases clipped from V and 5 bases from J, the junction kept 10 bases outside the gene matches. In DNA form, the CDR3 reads TGTGCCACCATCAAAAAGCCGGGACAGGGGTATGGCTACACCTTC. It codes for CATIKKPGQGYGYTF. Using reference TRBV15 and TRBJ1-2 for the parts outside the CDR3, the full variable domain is DAMVIQNPRYQVTQFGKPVTLSCSQTLNHNVMYWYQQKSSQAPKLLFHYYDKDFNNEADTPDNFQSRRPNTSFCFLDIRSPGLGDTAMYLCATIKKPGQGYGYTFGSGTRLTVV.

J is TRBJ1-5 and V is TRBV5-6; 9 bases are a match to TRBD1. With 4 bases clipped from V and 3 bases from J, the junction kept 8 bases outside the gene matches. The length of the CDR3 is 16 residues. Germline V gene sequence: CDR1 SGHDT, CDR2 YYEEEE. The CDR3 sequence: CASSLYRGRDNQPQHF. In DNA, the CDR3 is TGTGCCAGCAGCCTGTACAGGGGGCGAGACAATCAGCCCCAGCATTTT.